The next 22 T cell receptor beta chains were all read from a single sample in a study of identical twins. MiXCR was run by TCRdb on the 5' RACE reads, yielding one entry per CDR3 protein. The table records about 530,000 distinct CDR3 sequences, around 24% of them present only once. These data were also filed under a second study, of yellow fever vaccine responses in identical twins.

The specimen was CD4+ T cells sorted from blood. The receptors stem from a woman aged 18 to 35 in good health.

The chain links TRBV6-1 to TRBJ1-1; D is possibly TRBD1 (6 bases). The V gene's germline CDR1 is MNHNS and CDR2 SASEGT. The CDR3 loop spans 14 amino acids. V was trimmed by 6 bases and J by 4 bases, leaving 15 bases between them. The CDR3 DNA reads as TGTGCCAGCAGAGATATAACAGGGCCCACTGAAGCTTTCTTT. Its protein is CASRDITGPTEAFF.

The genes are TRBV11-2 and TRBJ1-4; tentative D call: TRBD1 (6 bases). CDR1 and CDR2 from the germline V gene are SGHAT and FQNNGV. This CDR3 has 16 residues. Trimming stripped 5 bases from V and 4 bases from J, with 17 bases between. The CDR3, as DNA: TGTGCCAGCAGCGGCGGCAGGGGAGGAAATAATGAAAAACTGTTTTTT. Translating it yields CASSGGRGGNNEKLFF. The full variable domain, completed using reference TRBV11-2 and TRBJ1-4, is EAGVAQSPRYKIIEKRQSVAFWCNPISGHATLYWYQQILGQGPKLLIQFQNNGVVDDSQLPKDRFSAERLKGVDSTLKIQPAKLEDSAVYLCASSGGRGGNNEKLFFGSGTQLSVL.

J is TRBJ1-1 and V is TRBV4-1; no firm D call. Germline V lookup: CDR1 MGHRA, CDR2 YSYEKL. Trimming cost V 1 base and J 1 base, with 10 bases left between them. The CDR3 is 15 residues long. DNA for the CDR3: TGCGCCAGCAGCCAAGGACCGGACGGGAACACTGAAGCTTTCTTT. This gives the protein CASSQGPDGNTEAFF.

This rearrangement joins TRBV7-6 to TRBJ2-1; 8 bases are shared with TRBD1. The CDR3 totals 19 residues. Trimming at V came to 5 bases and at J to 4 bases, leaving 19 bases not matched to a gene. The V gene's germline CDR1 is SGHVS and CDR2 FNYEAQ. This CDR3 is CASSPPRTGNQIRYNEQFF. DNA of the CDR3: TGTGCCAGCAGCCCCCCCAGGACAGGGAATCAAATACGATACAATGAGCAGTTCTTC.

The chain joins TRBV5-6 to TRBJ2-7; maybe TRBD1 (6 bases). The V end lost 5 bases, the J end lost 3 bases, and 18 bases lay between the germline ends. This CDR3 contains 15 residues. Germline lookup yields CDR1 SGHDT and CDR2 YYEEEE. DNA of the CDR3: TGTGCCAGCAGGCTGACGGGACAAAGCTTCTACGAGCAGTACGTC. Amino acid sequence: CASRLTGQSFYEQYV.

This clonotype was observed a handful of times. The chain is built from TRBV10-3 and TRBJ1-4; a possible D gene is TRBD1 (6 bases). This CDR3 region has 11 residues. Germline V CDR1 and CDR2: ENHRY, SYGVKD. V gave up 10 bases and J gave up 6 bases, with 9 bases separating them. The CDR3 sequence is CATRTDEKLFF. The CDR3 coding sequence is TGTGCCACGCGGACAGATGAAAAACTGTTTTTT.

CDR3 region: CASSLQTSASYNEQFF. The DNA of the CDR3 is TGTGCCAGCAGCTTACAGACTAGCGCCTCCTACAATGAGCAGTTCTTC. The gene calls are TRBV7-9 and TRBJ2-1; 8 bases align to TRBD2. Germline CDR1 is SEHNR and CDR2 is FQNEAQ (reference sequence). The CDR3 loop spans 16 amino acids. The V and J ends lost 2 bases and 0 bases, in that order; junction bases with no gene match: 3. The variable domain in full, with the rest retrieved from reference TRBV7-9 and TRBJ2-1, is DTGVSQNPRHKITKRGQNVTFRCDPISEHNRLYWYRQTLGQGPEFLTYFQNEAQLEKSRLLSDRFSAERPKGSFSTLEIQRTEQGDSAMYLCASSLQTSASYNEQFFGPGTRLTVL.

This clonotype was detected a few times. This chain connects TRBV27 to TRBJ2-1; D possibly uses TRBD1 or TRBD2 (5 bases each). The CDR3 runs to 16 residues. Trimming shortened V by 6 bases and J by 1 base, and 16 bases separated the two germline ends. Germline CDR1 is MNHEY and CDR2 is SMNVEV (reference sequence). CDR3 bases: TGTGCCAGCAGCCCCCATGGGACGCTATCCTACAATGAGCAGTTCTTC. It yields the protein CASSPHGTLSYNEQFF.

This clonotype was counted between two and nine times. This rearrangement joins TRBV6-1 to TRBJ1-6; D is uncertain. The CDR3 loop spans 15 amino acids. Germline lookup yields CDR1 MNHNS and CDR2 SASEGT. V dropped 1 base and J dropped 0 bases, with 4 bases sitting between them. DNA for the CDR3: TGTGCCAGCAGTGAAGACAGCTCCTATAATTCACCCCTCCACTTT. This sequence encodes CASSEDSSYNSPLHF.

This clonotype came up a few times. V usage is TRBV4-1 and J usage is TRBJ1-6; D uncertain. This CDR3 is 15 amino acids long. The V end lost 1 base, the J end lost 4 bases, and 8 bases lay between the germline ends. Per the germline V gene, CDR1 is MGHRA and CDR2 is YSYEKL. CDR3: CASSQVGHYNSPLHF. In DNA, the CDR3 is TGCGCCAGCAGCCAAGTAGGGCATTATAATTCACCCCTCCACTTT.

The sample holds a few counts of this clonotype. V and J are TRBV15 and TRBJ1-4; a possible D gene is TRBD1 (5 bases). V lost 6 bases and J 3 bases, leaving 23 bases between the germline ends. This CDR3 comprises 18 residues. Germline CDR1 LNHNV, CDR2 YYDKDF (reference sequence). The CDR3 DNA reads as TGTGCCACCAGTTCTTGGCCCCGGGACGGCACCTCTAATGAAAAACTGTTTTTT. This sequence encodes CATSSWPRDGTSNEKLFF. Combining the CDR3 with reference TRBV15 and TRBJ1-4 gives the whole variable domain DAMVIQNPRYQVTQFGKPVTLSCSQTLNHNVMYWYQQKSSQAPKLLFHYYDKDFNNEADTPDNFQSRRPNTSFCFLDIRSPGLGDTAMYLCATSSWPRDGTSNEKLFFGSGTQLSVL.

A few counts support this clonotype. The rearrangement joins TRBV4-2 to TRBJ2-5; TRBD2 matches at 11 bases. CDR1 and CDR2 (germline): LGHNA, YNFKEQ. CDR3 length equals 16 residues. Trimming took 0 bases from V and 5 from J; bases not matched to a gene: 5. The CDR3 loop is CASSQDSGTSGETQYF. CDR3 coding DNA: TGTGCCAGCAGCCAAGATTCCGGGACTAGCGGTGAGACCCAGTACTTC.

This rearrangement joins TRBV7-9 to TRBJ2-7, with 8 nucleotides matching TRBD2. J gave up 0 bases and V 1 base, and 5 bases lay outside the gene matches. The CDR3 is 16 residues long. Germline V CDR1 and CDR2: SEHNR, FQNEAQ (reference sequence). The CDR3: CASSLGTSKSSYEQYF. The CDR3 DNA reads as TGTGCCAGCAGCTTAGGGACTAGCAAGAGCTCCTACGAGCAGTACTTC.

This clonotype was observed a handful of times. J is TRBJ2-1 and V is TRBV5-1, with D possibly being TRBD1 (6 bases). Germline-derived CDR1 and CDR2 are SGHRS and YFSETQ. This CDR3 has 16 residues. V was shortened by 4 bases and J by 9 bases, with 23 bases between the two germline ends. The CDR3 sequence: CASSPEGTFITSEQFF. The CDR3 DNA reads as TGCGCCAGCAGCCCAGAAGGGACATTCATTACAAGTGAGCAGTTCTTC.

The chain links TRBV28 to TRBJ1-5; the D gene is possibly TRBD1 (5 bases). From germline, CDR1 is MDHEN and CDR2 SYDVKM. V was shortened by 7 bases and J by 2 bases, with 15 bases between the two germline ends. This CDR3 is 15 amino acids long. The chain's CDR3 is CASTPGGSGNQPQHF. The CDR3 DNA is TGTGCCAGCACCCCGGGGGGTTCCGGCAATCAGCCCCAGCATTTT.

Only a few counts were recorded for this clonotype. The chain has TRBV7-9 and TRBJ2-3, with D possibly TRBD1 on 6 matching bases. Germline CDR1 SEHNR, CDR2 FQNEAQ (reference sequence). The length of the CDR3 is 16 residues. V was cut by 5 bases and J by 0 bases, with 15 bases left in between. CDR3 region: CASSGYRERSTDTQYF. CDR3 coding DNA: TGTGCCAGCAGCGGCTACAGGGAGAGGAGCACAGATACGCAGTATTTT.

This clonotype occurred a few times. The rearrangement joins TRBV24-1 to TRBJ1-2; D is uncertain. This CDR3 is built from 12 residues. Germline values: CDR1 KGHDR, CDR2 SFDVKD. The V gene lost 3 bases and the J gene lost 6 bases, with 7 bases spanning the gap. The CDR3 nucleotides are TGTGCCACCAGTGATCGGCACGATGGCTACACCTTC. Translating it yields CATSDRHDGYTF.

The chain recombines TRBV15 with TRBJ1-1; D gene unclear. V lost 3 bases, J lost 1 base, and 9 bases lay in between. The CDR3 is 14 amino acids. Per germline, CDR1 LNHNV and CDR2 YYDKDF (reference sequence). For the CDR3, the DNA is TGTGCCACCAGCAGGGACCTGTCGAACACTGAAGCTTTCTTT. Protein: CATSRDLSNTEAFF.

The chain carries TRBV5-1 and TRBJ2-5; D remains unclear. CDR3 length: 14 residues. The V gene's germline CDR1 is SGHRS and CDR2 YFSETQ. The ends were cut back, 4 bases at V and 1 base at J, with 11 bases in the middle. CDR3 sequence (DNA): TGCGCCAGCAGCAGGGAAGGGTTCCAAGAGACCCAGTACTTC. Translating it yields CASSREGFQETQYF. Full variable domain (missing parts from reference TRBV5-1 and TRBJ2-5): KAGVTQTPRYLIKTRGQQVTLSCSPISGHRSVSWYQQTPGQGLQFLFEYFSETQRNKGNFPGRFSGRQFSNSRSEMNVSTLELGDSALYLCASSREGFQETQYFGPGTRLLVL.

A few counts support this clonotype. The rearrangement uses TRBV20-1 and TRBJ1-3, with a tentative D call TRBD1 (5 bases). Trimming stripped 5 bases from V and 8 bases from J, with 22 bases between. The CDR3 has 15 amino acids. CDR1 and CDR2 (germline): DFQATT, SNEGSKA (reference sequence). CDR3 sequence reads: CSACPREGLRHTIYF. The CDR3 DNA is TGCAGTGCTTGTCCACGGGAGGGACTCCGGCACACCATATATTTT.

This clonotype has just a few counts. V is TRBV6-5 and J is TRBJ1-2, with D possibly being TRBD1 (5 bases). With 4 bases removed from V and 1 base from J, the gap between germline ends came to 13 bases. Germline CDR1 MNHEY, CDR2 SVGAGI. The CDR3 covers 15 residues. The CDR3: CASSLRGGYNYGYTF. In DNA, the CDR3 is TGTGCCAGCAGTTTAAGGGGAGGATATAACTATGGCTACACCTTC.

V is TRBV20-1 and J is TRBJ2-1; 10 bases agree with TRBD2. The CDR3 runs 13 residues. Germline values: CDR1 DFQATT, CDR2 SNEGSKA (reference sequence). The V gene end was trimmed by 3 bases and the J gene end by 5 bases; junction bases not matched to a gene: 1. This CDR3 is CSASTSGNNEQFF. CDR3 nucleotides: TGCAGTGCTAGTACTAGCGGGAACAATGAGCAGTTCTTC.